Shown below are 18 T cell receptor beta chains from a single sample sequenced in a study of blood T cell repertoires in COVID-19 (dated by TCRdb to about 2020). The protocol used for the library was the immunoSEQ multiplex PCR assay. The table was pulled from immuneACCESS by TCRdb, which kept in-frame rearrangements only. Such tables lose some clones; where checked, under half of the loss comes from unresolved V genes, and the rest has no known cause. The sample data list some 240,000 clones, and around 83% of these were observed just once. In total, the top ten clones hold 9.5% to 15% of the sample. Sample: peripheral blood. The receptors stem from a woman aged 55 to 70 with active or convalescent COVID-19.

The chain combines TRBV5-1 with TRBJ2-2; no clear D. The CDR3 is 16 residues long. Between the trimmed V and J ends, which lost 2 bases and 7 bases, there was a span of 18 bases. CDR1 and CDR2 (germline): SGHRS, YFSETQ. CDR3 nucleotide sequence: TGCGCCAGCAGCTTAGAGACACCGGTTGATAGCGGGGAGCTGTTTTTT. This sequence encodes CASSLETPVDSGELFF.

V gene TRBV30 combines with J gene TRBJ1-1, with D uncertain. This CDR3 has 13 amino acids. The V end lost 1 base, the J end lost 4 bases, and 10 bases lay between the germline ends. Germline assignment: CDR1 GTSNPN and CDR2 SVGIG (reference sequence). The chain's CDR3 is CAWSAWTVTEAFF. The CDR3 nucleotides are TGTGCCTGGAGTGCCTGGACTGTCACTGAAGCTTTCTTT.

V gene TRBV25-1 combines with J gene TRBJ1-4, with D hard to call. The V gene lost 4 bases and the J gene lost 12 bases, with 9 bases spanning the gap. The CDR3 consists of 11 residues. Per the germline V gene, CDR1 is MGHDK and CDR2 is SYGVNS. CDR3 in DNA: TGTGCCAGCAGTGGTCAATTTGAACTGTTTTTT. The encoded protein is CASSGQFELFF.

The chain uses TRBV5-1 and TRBJ2-5, with 9 nucleotides matching TRBD1. This CDR3 has 16 residues. CDR1 is SGHRS, CDR2 YFSETQ, per germline. The junction had 10 bases not matched to a gene; V was cut back by 3 bases and J by 4 bases. CDR3 sequence reads: CASSWGDRASGETQYF. DNA for the CDR3: TGCGCCAGCAGCTGGGGGGACAGGGCGTCCGGAGAGACCCAGTACTTC.

This clone was observed a few times. The V and J genes are TRBV6-1 and TRBJ1-4; perhaps TRBD1 as D (6 bases). V was clipped by 3 bases and J by 3 bases, with 14 bases between them. Germline V lookup: CDR1 MNHNS, CDR2 SASEGT. CDR3 size: 16 residues. For the CDR3, the DNA is TGTGCCAGCAGTGACCAACTCACAGGGTCTAATGAAAAACTGTTTTTT. Amino acids: CASSDQLTGSNEKLFF.

The chain combines TRBV2 with TRBJ2-3; TRBD1 aligns across 8 bases. Per the germline V gene, CDR1 is SNHLY and CDR2 is FYNNEI. V shed 2 bases, J shed 4 bases, and the junction held 5 bases outside the gene matches. This CDR3 has 15 residues. The CDR3 DNA sequence: TGTGCCAGCAGTGAATGGGGACAGGTCGCAGATACGCAGTATTTT. Amino acid sequence: CASSEWGQVADTQYF.

The chain employs TRBV6-4 and TRBJ1-5; no clear D. Germline V gene data show CDR1 as MRHNA and CDR2 as SNTAGT. The CDR3 consists of 15 residues. V gave up 0 bases and J gave up 2 bases, with 8 bases separating them. CDR3 sequence (DNA): TGTGCCAGCAGTGACTCGATACGGGGCAATCAGCCCCAGCATTTT. Amino acids: CASSDSIRGNQPQHF.

The V and J genes are TRBV11-2 and TRBJ2-7; D might be TRBD2 (6 bases). Germline V gives CDR1 SGHAT, CDR2 FQNNGV. This CDR3 comprises 16 residues. V lost 4 bases and J lost 5, with 21 bases in between. The CDR3 sequence is CASSSSGASEAHEQYF. The DNA of the CDR3 is TGTGCCAGCAGCTCCTCCGGGGCTAGCGAGGCCCACGAGCAGTACTTC.

The V gene is TRBV27, the J gene TRBJ2-7; TRBD1 agrees at 9 bases. The CDR3 is made up of 14 amino acids. The V gene's germline CDR1 is MNHEY and CDR2 SMNVEV (reference sequence). V dropped 6 bases and J dropped 2; count of bases not matched to a gene: 5. The CDR3 sequence is CASRDNRGPYEQYF. CDR3 DNA: TGTGCCAGCAGGGATAACAGGGGGCCCTACGAGCAGTACTTC.

V is TRBV10-3 and J is TRBJ2-3; 10 bases match TRBD1. J was trimmed by 1 base and V by 5 bases; bases with no gene match: 6. The CDR3 is made up of 16 amino acids. From germline, CDR1 is ENHRY and CDR2 SYGVKD. CDR3 nucleotide sequence: TGTGCCATCAGTAAACCCGGGACAGGGGGCACAGATACGCAGTATTTT. It encodes CAISKPGTGGTDTQYF.

The chain employs TRBV29-1 and TRBJ1-1; no clear D. Between the trimmed V and J ends, which lost 3 bases and 4 bases, there was a span of 12 bases. The CDR3 covers 13 residues. Germline CDR1 and CDR2: SQVTM and ANQGSEA. The CDR3 DNA reads TGCAGCGTTGAGATGACACTCGCCACTGAAGCTTTCTTT. This encodes CSVEMTLATEAFF. Variable domain in full (rest from reference TRBV29-1 and TRBJ1-1): SAVISQKPSRDICQRGTSLTIQCQVDSQVTMMFWYRQQPGQSLTLIATANQGSEATYESGFVIDKFPISRPNLTFSTLTVSNMSPEDSSIYLCSVEMTLATEAFFGQGTRLTVV.

The chain combines TRBV15 with TRBJ2-1, with 10 bases matching TRBD1. This CDR3 comprises 15 residues. Germline loops: CDR1 LNHNV, CDR2 YYDKDF (reference sequence). Trimming cost V 5 bases and J 5 bases; bases outside gene matches: 6. The CDR3 bases are TGTGCCACCAGCGGTAGGACAGGGGGAAACAATGAGCAGTTCTTC. Translated: CATSGRTGGNNEQFF.

The J gene is TRBJ1-2, the V gene TRBV5-6, with 8 bases fitting TRBD1. This CDR3 region has 14 residues. Germline V CDR1 and CDR2: SGHDT, YYEEEE. The V gene end was trimmed by 5 bases and the J gene end by 8 bases; junction bases not matched to a gene: 11. The CDR3 spells CASRNTGGWSGYTF. The CDR3 region has the DNA TGTGCCAGCAGGAATACAGGGGGATGGTCGGGCTACACCTTC.

The rearrangement uses TRBV11-3 and TRBJ2-2; TRBD2 matches 7 bases. V shed 1 base, J shed 3 bases, and the junction held 2 bases outside the gene matches. CDR1 is SGHNT and CDR2 is YENEEA in the germline V gene. This CDR3 has 15 amino acids. The CDR3 loop is CASSLGGLDTGELFF. CDR3 nucleotide sequence: TGTGCCAGCAGCTTAGGAGGACTAGACACCGGGGAGCTGTTTTTT.

V is TRBV3-1 (or the pseudogene TRBV3-2) and J is TRBJ1-6; a weak D match, TRBD1 (5 bases). The germline CDR1 and CDR2 sequences are LGHDT and YNNKEL (reference sequence). The CDR3 is 13 residues long. Trimming stripped 4 bases from V and 10 bases from J, with 11 bases between. CDR3 DNA: TGTGCCAGCAGCCGCGGGGACGGCTCACCCCTCCACTTT. Protein product: CASSRGDGSPLHF.

The J gene is TRBJ2-5, the V gene TRBV7-6; D unclear. This CDR3 comprises 13 residues. Per germline, CDR1 SGHVS and CDR2 FNYEAQ. V lost 1 base, J lost 4 bases, and 7 bases lay in between. The CDR3 here is CASSLVERETQYF. The CDR3 DNA reads TGTGCCAGCAGCTTAGTAGAGCGAGAGACCCAGTACTTC.

J is TRBJ1-4 and V is TRBV6-5; maybe TRBD1 (6 bases). CDR1 is MNHEY and CDR2 is SVGAGI in the germline V gene. Trimming shortened V by 11 bases and J by 3 bases, and 13 bases separated the two germline ends. The CDR3 consists of 13 residues. The CDR3 protein is CAVQGGPNEKLFF. CDR3 nucleotide sequence: TGTGCCGTGCAAGGGGGACCTAATGAAAAACTGTTTTTT.

The chain joins TRBV5-1 to TRBJ1-4, with D possibly matching TRBD1 (5 bases). The CDR3 covers 16 residues. V gave up 4 bases and J gave up 8 bases, with 21 bases separating them. Germline lookup yields CDR1 SGHRS and CDR2 YFSETQ. As DNA, the CDR3 is TGCGCCAGCAGCCCCCGCCCCGGGGGGGGACGGGAAAAACTGTTTTTT. It specifies CASSPRPGGGREKLFF.